The 9 T cell receptor beta chains below all came from one sample that was sequenced in a study of blood T cell repertoires in COVID-19. The protocol was immunoSEQ multiplex PCR, while the TCRdb copy is restricted to in-frame clones and leaves out a portion. The table has some 100,000 clones, about 85% seen once. The sample was peripheral blood. The source is a human donor in a cohort sampled during active COVID-19.

The chain carries TRBV5-1 and TRBJ2-7, with 7 bases matching TRBD1. With V trimmed by 4 bases and J by 3 bases, 10 bases remained unmatched. The germline CDR1 and CDR2 sequences are SGHRS and YFSETQ. The CDR3 consists of 15 residues. The CDR3, as DNA: TGCGCCAGCAGCATCGACAGGGTGGAAGTCTACGAGCAGTACTTC. Translated, it gives CASSIDRVEVYEQYF.

The chain couples TRBV7-2 to TRBJ2-3; 8 positions match TRBD2. The CDR3 is 14 residues long. Germline values: CDR1 SGHTA, CDR2 FQGNSA. The V gene end was trimmed by 5 bases and the J gene end by 6 bases; junction bases not matched to a gene: 7. As DNA, the CDR3 is TGTGCCAGCAGCCAGGGGACTAGTGCCGATACGCAGTATTTT. Protein sequence: CASSQGTSADTQYF.

The chain uses TRBV30 and TRBJ2-3; 7 bases match TRBD2. This CDR3 spans 14 amino acids. Germline values: CDR1 GTSNPN, CDR2 SVGIG (reference sequence). V lost 4 bases and J lost 0; bases outside the gene matches: 4. The CDR3 sequence: CAWTRGVSTDTQYF. CDR3 bases: TGTGCCTGGACCCGGGGGGTTAGCACAGATACGCAGTATTTT.

V gene TRBV5-1 combines with J gene TRBJ2-7; possibly TRBD1 for D (5 bases). The CDR3 runs to 14 residues. Trimming shortened V by 4 bases and J by 3 bases, and 14 bases separated the two germline ends. Germline V gene lookup returns CDR1 SGHRS and CDR2 YFSETQ. CDR3 amino acids: CASSRGQGVYEQYF. CDR3 DNA: TGCGCCAGCAGCAGGGGTCAAGGAGTCTACGAGCAGTACTTC.

This rearrangement joins TRBV27 to TRBJ2-7; no firm D call. Trimming shortened V by 4 bases and J by 0 bases, and 13 bases separated the two germline ends. This CDR3 has 15 residues. CDR1 and CDR2 (germline): MNHEY, SMNVEV (reference sequence). The CDR3 bases are TGTGCCAGCAGTTCACGACGACAAAGCTCCTACGAGCAGTACTTC. As protein: CASSSRRQSSYEQYF.

V and J are TRBV3-1 (or the pseudogene TRBV3-2) and TRBJ2-7; D remains ambiguous. Per germline, CDR1 LGHDT and CDR2 YNNKEL (reference sequence). V dropped 4 bases and J dropped 2 bases, with 12 bases sitting between them. This CDR3 comprises 14 residues. The CDR3 nucleotides are TGTGCCAGCAGCCCCCGGTCCGAACCCTACGAGCAGTACTTC. Protein: CASSPRSEPYEQYF.

The chain recombines TRBV19 with TRBJ2-5; 8 nucleotides align to TRBD1. The CDR3 contains 15 residues. J lost 4 bases, V lost 4 bases, and 8 bases had no gene match. Germline CDR1 and CDR2: LNHDA and SQIVND (reference sequence). CDR3 DNA sequence: TGTGCCAGTAGTACCGAGACAGGGGTTGCAGAGACCCAGTACTTC. This codes for CASSTETGVAETQYF.

The chain links TRBV3-1 (or the pseudogene TRBV3-2) to TRBJ2-1; TRBD2 is a possible D gene (5 bases). The ends were cut back, 0 bases at V and 3 bases at J, with 15 bases in the middle. This CDR3 has 17 amino acids. The germline gives CDR1 LGHDT, CDR2 YNNKEL (reference sequence). Here the CDR3 reads CASSQDERASSYNEQFF. CDR3 bases: TGTGCCAGCAGCCAAGACGAGAGAGCTAGCAGCTACAATGAGCAGTTCTTC.

The rearrangement links TRBV7-2 to TRBJ2-3; TRBD2 agrees at 9 bases. CDR1 is SGHTA, CDR2 FQGNSA, per germline. The CDR3 consists of 19 residues. The V and J ends lost 3 bases and 0 bases, in that order; junction bases with no gene match: 13. Written as DNA, the CDR3 is TGTGCCAGCAGCTTTAGCAGGTACTCGGCGGGAGGGAGCACAGATACGCAGTATTTT. This encodes CASSFSRYSAGGSTDTQYF.